Following are 8 T cell receptor beta chains from one sample sequenced in a study of beta chain features in type 1 diabetes. Investigators reverse transcribed all isolated RNA, so they sequenced expressed TCRB transcripts. Here immunoSEQ multiplex PCR was the method, and the copy in TCRdb shows in-frame clones only, minus some. This table holds 150,000 to 200,000 clones, approximately 9.1% found once. The sequencing input was central memory CD4+ T cells from blood. All receptors come from a woman aged 18 to 35 in good health.

The table lists this clone with a few counts. This sequence joins TRBV5-1 and TRBJ2-7; 10 bases fit TRBD2. The CDR3 is 17 amino acids. The V gene's germline CDR1 is SGHRS and CDR2 YFSETQ. Trimming took 0 bases from V and 5 from J; bases not matched to a gene: 11. CDR3 bases: TGCGCCAGCAGCTTGGAAACGAGCGGGAGGGCAAGCCACGAGCAGTACTTC. The encoded protein is CASSLETSGRASHEQYF.

The CDR3, as DNA: TGTGCCAGCACCCTACAGGGGGGGAGGACTGAAGCTTTCTTT. Translating gives CASTLQGGRTEAFF. V usage is TRBV6-6 and J usage is TRBJ1-1; 8 nucleotides agree with TRBD1. The germline V gene has CDR1 MNHNY and CDR2 SVGAGI (reference sequence). The CDR3 covers 14 residues. The V segment lost 7 bases and the J segment 5 bases; nucleotides outside the gene matches: 9.

As for this clone: Other DNA sequences in this sample translate to the same CDR3. This chain joins TRBV18 and TRBJ1-5; D uncertain. Germline V gene lookup returns CDR1 KGHSH and CDR2 LQKENI. Trimming took off 2 bases at V and 4 bases at J, with 9 bases between the two ends. The CDR3 sequence is 14 residues long. This CDR3 reads CASSPSGGNQPQHF. The CDR3 coding sequence is TGTGCCAGCTCACCATCAGGTGGAAATCAGCCCCAGCATTTT.

The rearrangement joins TRBV2 to TRBJ1-4, with D possibly matching TRBD1 (6 bases). Germline CDR1 SNHLY, CDR2 FYNNEI. There are 14 residues in the CDR3. Trimming removed 1 base from V and 10 bases from J, with 13 bases in between. The CDR3 DNA follows: TGTGCCAGCAGTGAAGAACAGGGTCGGGCAAAACTGTTTTTT. Translated, it gives CASSEEQGRAKLFF.

This clone was observed a few times. The rearrangement uses TRBV11-2 and TRBJ1-1, with TRBD1 as a possible D gene (6 bases). This CDR3 has 14 residues. Germline V gene data show CDR1 as SGHAT and CDR2 as FQNNGV. Trimming shortened V by 5 bases and J by 4 bases, and 14 bases separated the two germline ends. This CDR3 is CASSRSGVGTEAFF. The DNA of the CDR3 is TGTGCCAGCAGCCGCTCAGGGGTGGGCACTGAAGCTTTCTTT.

With regard to this clone: The junction shows a germline mismatch at one end, possibly a read error. This chain joins TRBV7-7 and TRBJ2-3, with D perhaps matching TRBD2 (5 bases). This CDR3 region has 13 residues. From germline, CDR1 is SSHAT and CDR2 FNYEAQ (reference sequence). CDR3 sequence: CASSLDFSGAQYF. Written as DNA, the CDR3 is TGTGCTAGCAGCTTGGACTTTTCGGGCGCGCAGTATTTT.

This clone was counted at least ten times. The rearrangement joins TRBV7-2 to TRBJ1-2; 7 bases fit TRBD1. The V gene's germline CDR1 is SGHTA and CDR2 FQGNSA. The CDR3 spans 13 residues. V trimming: 5 bases; J trimming: 5 bases; junction bases outside the gene matches: 5. The CDR3 DNA reads as TGTGCCAGCAGCACCGGGACAGATTATGGCTACACCTTC. Its translation: CASSTGTDYGYTF.

This clone has just a few counts. The chain uses TRBV19 and TRBJ2-3; 7 nucleotides agree with TRBD1. V shed 3 bases and J 1 base; nucleotides not matched to a gene: 1. This CDR3 is 14 amino acids long. The V gene's germline CDR1 is LNHDA and CDR2 SQIVND (reference sequence). The CDR3 loop is CASSIGQGTDTQYF. CDR3 DNA: TGTGCCAGTAGTATTGGACAGGGCACAGATACGCAGTATTTT.